The TCR beta chain under discussion was sequenced for a study of T cell responses to AZD1222 COVID-19 vaccine. Overall study context: The analysis combined second doses at about 4 or about 12 weeks. Study-wide results and caveats: Repertoires were obtained only post-peak T cell response. White British ancestry dominated among donors, who included more females, and clonal diversity was possibly underestimated. Spike was spanned by vaccine-associated CD4 TCRs, which were dominant at 160-218 and 743-854.

Concerning this clone itself: Its antigen is still unknown.

Clones were sequenced by immunoSEQ multiplex PCR, and TCRdb holds only the in-frame ones, with some missing. The table shows some 170,000 clones, with around 90% occurring only once. CDR1 and CDR2 from the germline V gene are MNHEY and SVGAGI. The ends lost 0 bases at V and 6 bases at J; junction bases unmatched: 2. This CDR3 contains 15 residues. V gene TRBV6-5 combines with J gene TRBJ2-5; 12 bases are shared with TRBD2. The receptor comes from an adult in good health. Specimen: peripheral blood, collected on day 0 of AZD1222 vaccination. The CDR3 region has the DNA TGTGCCAGCAGTTACTCGACTAGCGGGAGACAGACCCAGTACTTC. Its translation is CASSYSTSGRQTQYF.